This T cell receptor (beta chain) stems from a study of blood T cell repertoires in COVID-19 (dated by TCRdb to about 2020). The study in broad terms: Collaborator samples came from the United States, Italy and Spain and covered acute and convalescent phases of COVID-19. The prospective study material was composed of cDNA or gDNA derived from T cells, B-cell-depleted T cells, or PBMCs. Deeply sampled blood TCRbeta repertoires from subjects exposed to, actively infected with, or recovered from COVID-19 were included in the dataset. A freely available public database, intended as a resource for researchers studying the immune response to SARS-CoV-2, is where the repertoires were released. Samples came from the ongoing ImmuneRACE study (first 160 participants) plus 1,254 subjects from 6 global collaborators. The sample metadata nearly always contained a de-identified subject ID, COVID-19 status, age in years and sex. Where available, HLA class I and class II types were taken from metadata supplied by the sample provider and were not determined by assay-based typing.

The study at large found these results: Clinical and demographic metadata were provided uncurated, with the amount varying by source and participant.

Including the terminal cysteine and phenylalanine, the CDR3 comprises 15 residues. The entry retains the CDR3 DNA only, 45 bases that are in frame from base 1. The V end loses 5 bases and the J end loses 4 bases, and a stretch of 17 bases separates them. From the germline V gene, CDR1 is SGHNT and CDR2 is YENEEA. With respect to this clone: Its antigen is still unknown. The input lacks base qualities; no much larger clone sits a single base away.

TCRbeta CDR3 regions were amplified from genomic DNA by means of the immunoSEQ Assay, a bias-controlled multiplex PCR. Per the authors' processing: The number of nucleated cells in each sample was estimated from the amplification of reference gene primers within the assay. Sequence reads were collapsed and filtered to measure the absolute abundance of every unique TCRbeta CDR3 rearrangement. Productive Simpson clonality was computed per sample as the square root of Simpson's diversity index over productive rearrangements. Held by TCRdb, this immuneACCESS table contains in-frame sequences only and omits some clones. Under half of the omission traces to an unresolved V gene where checked; the cause of the rest is unknown. The DNA gave D and trimming, while V, J and clone size come from that table. The sample includes approximately 240,000 clones, with 75% to 85% observed a single time. Jointly, the top ten make up roughly 1.3% of the sample.

At one collaborating source in Seattle, patients were enrolled during active infection and were followed longitudinally through the course of disease. Each collaborating institution followed its own protocols to collect whole blood in K2EDTA tubes. For TCRbeta analysis, collaborators shipped samples as frozen whole blood, isolated PBMCs, or DNA extracted from either of those sample types. In this chain, TRBV11-3 is recombined with TRBJ1-1, with TRBD1 as a weak D call on 6 bases. Sequenced input: peripheral blood. The source of this sequence is a young woman with COVID-19, enrolled during active disease. The CDR3 corresponds to CASSGDGTNPTEAFF. The nucleotide sequence reads as follows: TGTGCCAGCAGCGGAGATGGGACAAATCCCACTGAAGCTTTCTTT.